This entry features one T cell receptor beta chain sequence. Its cognate antigen is unknown. The sample originates from a study of blood T cells in healthy people across ages. Study at large: Template switching picked up about one barcoded beta molecule for each two T cells. General observations from the study: As age increased, TCR beta diversity per million T cells fell in a roughly linear fashion.

Primed by a sample-barcoded 5' primer and a J-beta primer mix, a second PCR proceeded for about 6 to 12 cycles. TCRdb ran MiXCR on the 5' RACE reads and lists one entry per CDR3 protein. Altogether about 800,000 distinct CDR3 sequences are present, 20% to 25% being singletons, with the ten largest covering more than 3%. Deletions cut 0 bases from V and 10 bases from J, with 5 bases between. Per germline, CDR1 SGDLS and CDR2 YYNGEE. There are 11 residues in the CDR3. The data also belong to a second study, concerning T cells of mothers and their children.

Material for sequencing was blood. The genes are TRBV9 and TRBJ2-1; D gene uncertain. The receptor was isolated from a boy between 10 and 17 years old in good health. CDR3 DNA sequence: TGTGCCAGCAGCGTAGGCGAGGAGCAGTTCTTC. This encodes CASSVGEEQFF.